The clone carrying this TCR beta chain was counted between two and nine times. This specimen belongs to a study of T-cell reconstitution after alpha-beta-depleted transplantation in children. Preparing the TCRbeta library involved the use of unique molecular identifiers. TCRdb reprocessed the PCR reads via MiXCR and lists one record per CDR3 protein. The sample records about 610,000 distinct CDR3 sequences, roughly 10% being singletons. The CDR3 is made up of 17 amino acids. CDR1 and CDR2 from the germline V gene are MNHEY and SMNVEV (reference sequence). V lost 6 bases and J 1 base, leaving 19 bases between the germline ends.

J is TRBJ2-4 and V is TRBV27; the D gene is possibly TRBD1 (6 bases). The specimen was PBMCs from the stem cell graft donor, collected from the stem cell graft. The clonotype was recovered from a human donor who donated a stem cell graft to a child with acute myeloid leukemia. The CDR3 nucleotides are TGTGCCAGCAGCTCCCTGAAGGGGGAACGTGCCAAAAACATTCAGTACTTC. Translation gives CASSSLKGERAKNIQYF.